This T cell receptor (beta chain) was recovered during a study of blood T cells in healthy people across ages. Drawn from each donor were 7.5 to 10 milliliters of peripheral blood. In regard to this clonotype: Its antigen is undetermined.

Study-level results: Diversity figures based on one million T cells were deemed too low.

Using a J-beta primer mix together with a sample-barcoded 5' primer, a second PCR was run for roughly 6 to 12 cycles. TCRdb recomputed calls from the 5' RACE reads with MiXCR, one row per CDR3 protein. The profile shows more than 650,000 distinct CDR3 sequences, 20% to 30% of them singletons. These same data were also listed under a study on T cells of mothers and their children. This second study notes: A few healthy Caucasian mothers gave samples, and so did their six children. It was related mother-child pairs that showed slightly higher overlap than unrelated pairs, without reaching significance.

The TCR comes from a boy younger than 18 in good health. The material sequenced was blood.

CDR3: CAISELKPTPGIRDQETQYF. CDR3 coding DNA: TGTGCCATCAGTGAGCTCAAACCAACCCCGGGAATTAGAGACCAAGAGACCCAGTACTTC. The chain joins TRBV10-3 to TRBJ2-5; tentative D call: TRBD2 (5 bases). The CDR3 is 20 residues long. With 2 bases removed from V and 0 bases from J, the gap between germline ends came to 25 bases. Germline V CDR1 and CDR2: ENHRY, SYGVKD.